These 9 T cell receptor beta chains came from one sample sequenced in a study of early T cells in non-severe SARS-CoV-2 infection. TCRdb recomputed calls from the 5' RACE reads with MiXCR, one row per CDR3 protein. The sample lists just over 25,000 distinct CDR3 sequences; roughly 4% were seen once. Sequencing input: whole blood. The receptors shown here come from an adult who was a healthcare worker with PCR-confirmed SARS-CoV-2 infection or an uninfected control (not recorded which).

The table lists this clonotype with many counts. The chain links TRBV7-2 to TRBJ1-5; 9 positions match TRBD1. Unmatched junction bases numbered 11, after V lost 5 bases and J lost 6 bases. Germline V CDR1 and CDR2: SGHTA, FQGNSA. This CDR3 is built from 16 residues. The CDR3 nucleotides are TGTGCCAGCAGCAGCGGGACAGGGCGGGTTGGTCAGCCCCAGCATTTT. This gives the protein CASSSGTGRVGQPQHF.

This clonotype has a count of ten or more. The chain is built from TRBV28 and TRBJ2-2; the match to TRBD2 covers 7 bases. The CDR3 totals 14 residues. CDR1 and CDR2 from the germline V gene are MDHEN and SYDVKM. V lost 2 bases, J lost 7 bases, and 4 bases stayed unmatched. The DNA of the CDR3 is TGTGCCAGCAGTTTAAGCCTAGCGGTCGGGGAGCTGTTTTTT. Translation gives CASSLSLAVGELFF.

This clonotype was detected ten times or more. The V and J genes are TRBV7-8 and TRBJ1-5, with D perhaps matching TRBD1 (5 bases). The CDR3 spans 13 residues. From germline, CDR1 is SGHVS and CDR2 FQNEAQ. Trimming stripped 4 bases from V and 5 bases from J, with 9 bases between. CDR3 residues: CASSYGGDQPQHF. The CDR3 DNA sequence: TGTGCCAGCAGCTACGGGGGGGATCAGCCCCAGCATTTT.

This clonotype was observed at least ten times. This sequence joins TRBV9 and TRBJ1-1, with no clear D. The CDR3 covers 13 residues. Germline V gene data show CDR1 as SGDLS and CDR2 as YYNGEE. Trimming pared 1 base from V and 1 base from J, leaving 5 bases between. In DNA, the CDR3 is TGTGCCAGCAGCGTAACTTCGAACACTGAAGCTTTCTTT. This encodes CASSVTSNTEAFF.

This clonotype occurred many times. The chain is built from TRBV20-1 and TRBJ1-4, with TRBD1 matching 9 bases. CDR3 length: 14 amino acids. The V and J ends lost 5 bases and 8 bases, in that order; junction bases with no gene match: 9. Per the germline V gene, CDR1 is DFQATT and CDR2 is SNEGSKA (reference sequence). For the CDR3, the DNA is TGCAGTGCTCCCCGGACAGGGGATGGAGAAAAACTGTTTTTT. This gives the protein CSAPRTGDGEKLFF.

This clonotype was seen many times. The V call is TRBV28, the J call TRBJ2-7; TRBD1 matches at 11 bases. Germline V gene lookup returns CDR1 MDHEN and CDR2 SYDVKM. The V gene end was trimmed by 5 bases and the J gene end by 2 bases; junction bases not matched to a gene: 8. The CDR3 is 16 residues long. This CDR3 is CASSPRPGQGAYEQYF. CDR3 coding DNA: TGTGCCAGCAGTCCCAGACCGGGACAGGGGGCCTACGAGCAGTACTTC.

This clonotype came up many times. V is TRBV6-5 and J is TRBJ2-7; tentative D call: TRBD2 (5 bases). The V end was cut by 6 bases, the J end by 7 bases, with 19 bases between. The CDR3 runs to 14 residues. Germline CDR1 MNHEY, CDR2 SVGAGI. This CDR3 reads CASSIYSSRGEQYF. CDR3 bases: TGTGCCAGCAGCATCTACAGCTCCCGCGGGGAGCAGTACTTC.

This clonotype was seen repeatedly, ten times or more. CDR3 amino acids: CASSPRGMGQGNSPLHF. The CDR3 DNA is TGTGCCAGCAGCCCGCGGGGCATGGGACAGGGGAATTCACCCCTCCACTTT. The genes are TRBV7-9 and TRBJ1-6, with TRBD1 identical over 10 bases. The CDR3 sequence is 17 residues long. Trimming took 5 bases from V and 7 from J; bases not matched to a gene: 11. The germline CDR1 and CDR2 sequences are SEHNR and FQNEAQ (reference sequence).

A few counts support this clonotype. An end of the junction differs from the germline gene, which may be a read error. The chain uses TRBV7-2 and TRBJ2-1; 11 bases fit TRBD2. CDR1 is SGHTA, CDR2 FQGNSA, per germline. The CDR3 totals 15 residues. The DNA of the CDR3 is TGTGCCAGCAGGTTAGCGGGAGGGCCCTACAATGAGCAGTTCTTC. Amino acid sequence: CASRLAGGPYNEQFF.